Reported below is one T cell receptor (beta chain). What it binds is not known. Trimming removed 5 bases from V and 1 base from J, with 11 bases in between. CDR1 and CDR2 (germline): MNHNY, SVGAGI (reference sequence). This CDR3 has 14 residues. The data were obtained in a study of blood T cells in healthy people across ages. Sample-barcoded 5' priming and a J-beta primer mix drove a second PCR of roughly 7 to 11 cycles. TCRdb reprocessed the 5' RACE reads with MiXCR, giving one entry per CDR3 protein. The table records over 1,200,000 distinct CDR3 sequences, roughly 60% of them present only once. Study-level results: Roughly linear declines in TCR beta diversity per million T cells occurred with age.

The TCR originated in a man younger than 35 in good health. The rearrangement joins TRBV6-6 to TRBJ2-5, with D unclear. The source material was blood. The CDR3 protein is CASSHRASQETQYF. The CDR3 region has the DNA TGTGCCAGCAGTCACCGGGCTTCCCAAGAGACCCAGTACTTC.